This T cell receptor beta chain was identified in a study of neurological immune-mediated disorders. Overall study findings and caveats: The expanded clones of different subjects shared no CDR3 amino acid sequences (suggesting private repertoires in all groups).

Turning to this clonotype: Antigen unknown.

Healthy controls consisted of blood bank volunteers in Maryland, USA. The cDNA came from 5'RACE, which used 10-nucleotide random UMIs. Using its own MiXCR run on the 5' RACE reads, TCRdb lists one record per CDR3 protein. Among 50,000 or so distinct CDR3 sequences, about a quarter were seen once, and the ten largest hold 20% to 30%. V gave up 4 bases and J gave up 2 bases; unmatched junction bases: 8. This CDR3 has 16 amino acids. Germline CDR1 reads SGHAT; CDR2 reads FQNNGV. Input material: PBMCs. The chain joins TRBV11-2 to TRBJ2-1, with 7 bases identical to TRBD1. This TCR derives from a woman in her 70s in good health. The CDR3 DNA is TGTGCCAGCAGCTCTCGAGGGGACAGAACCTACAATGAGCAGTTCTTC. This codes for CASSSRGDRTYNEQFF. Combining the CDR3 with reference TRBV11-2 and TRBJ2-1 gives the whole variable domain EAGVAQSPRYKIIEKRQSVAFWCNPISGHATLYWYQQILGQGPKLLIQFQNNGVVDDSQLPKDRFSAERLKGVDSTLKIQPAKLEDSAVYLCASSSRGDRTYNEQFFGPGTRLTVL.